This is a list of T cell receptor beta chains from one sample in a study of blood T cell repertoires in COVID-19. The repertoire was sequenced with immunoSEQ multiplex PCR; TCRdb's copy has only in-frame clones and lacks some. The sample shows about 40,000 clones, over 80% of them seen only once. The sequenced sample was peripheral blood. These receptors were taken from a woman in her thirties in a cohort sampled during active COVID-19. Both conserved end residues are part of each CDR3. D genes are given only for firm matches. Clone size, where shown, is once, few, many, or a class for clones that have expanded.

V gene	D gene	clone size	J gene	CDR3 protein	CDR3 DNA
TRBV7-9	TRBD2	-	TRBJ2-1	CASSPSALAGIGEQFF	TGTGCCAGCAGCCCCTCGGCACTAGCGGGAATCGGTGAGCAGTTCTTC
TRBV27	-	-	TRBJ2-3	CASSYQGRDTQYF	TGTGCCAGCAGTTACCAGGGTAGGGATACGCAGTATTTT
TRBV5-1	TRBD1	-	TRBJ2-2	CASSLVGQGGTGELFF	TGCGCCAGCAGCTTGGTGGGACAGGGGGGCACCGGGGAGCTGTTTTTT
TRBV3-1/TRBV3-2	TRBD2	-	TRBJ2-7	CASSPSSGSSYEQYF	TGTGCCAGCAGCCCCTCTAGCGGGAGTTCCTACGAGCAGTACTTC
TRBV24-1	TRBD2	-	TRBJ2-1	CATSPPLGEGRDEQFF	TGTGCCACCAGCCCCCCATTGGGGGAGGGCCGTGATGAGCAGTTCTTC
TRBV14	TRBD1	-	TRBJ2-7	CASRLTGDTYEQYF	TGTGCCAGCAGACTAACAGGGGACACCTACGAGCAGTACTTC
TRBV28	-	-	TRBJ2-3	CASSLGPAGGTDTQYF	TGTGCCAGCAGTTTAGGGCCGGCAGGGGGGACAGATACGCAGTATTTT
TRBV4-1	TRBD2	-	TRBJ2-1	CASSSLTSGFPYNEQFF	TGCGCCAGCAGCTCCCTGACTAGCGGGTTTCCCTACAATGAGCAGTTCTTC
TRBV10-3	TRBD2	-	TRBJ2-7	CAIRDGTSGIYEQYF	TGTGCCATCAGGGACGGGACTAGCGGCATCTACGAGCAGTACTTC
TRBV6-1	-	-	TRBJ2-7	CASSPSTSFPYEQYF	TGTGCCAGCAGTCCCTCGACTAGTTTCCCCTACGAGCAGTACTTC
TRBV6-5	TRBD1	-	TRBJ1-2	CASSYVDRWYGYTF	TGTGCCAGCAGTTATGTGGACAGGTGGTATGGCTACACCTTC
TRBV5-1	TRBD1	-	TRBJ1-1	CASSPGPRGLLDTEAFF	TGCGCCAGCAGCCCCGGCCCCAGGGGGCTACTGGACACTGAAGCTTTCTTT
TRBV13	-	-	TRBJ2-2	CASSLVQGPNTGELFF	TGTGCCAGCAGCTTGGTGCAGGGCCCGAACACCGGGGAGCTGTTTTTT
TRBV19	-	once	TRBJ1-1	CASSISGGDTEAFF	TGTGCCAGTAGTATCAGTGGGGGGGACACTGAAGCTTTCTTT
TRBV6-5	-	-	TRBJ1-2	CASRGGTGYYGYTF	TGTGCCAGCAGGGGCGGGACTGGATACTATGGCTACACCTTC
TRBV4-3	TRBD2	-	TRBJ2-3	CASSQDGLAGVTDTQYF	TGCGCCAGCAGCCAAGACGGGCTAGCGGGAGTCACAGATACGCAGTATTTT
TRBV6-5	TRBD2	once	TRBJ2-1	CASTLAGVRVEQFF	TGTGCCAGCACCCTAGCGGGAGTCAGGGTTGAGCAGTTCTTC
TRBV30	-	once	TRBJ2-5	CACDLRLAETQYF	TGTGCCTGCGACCTCCGACTGGCGGAGACCCAGTACTTC
TRBV7-2	-	few	TRBJ1-5	CASSLTPQVEEPQHF	TGTGCCAGCAGCTTAACCCCACAGGTCGAGGAGCCCCAGCATTTT
TRBV7-6	TRBD2	once	TRBJ2-2	CASSLATSGSTGELFF	TGTGCCAGCAGCTTAGCTACCAGCGGGAGCACCGGGGAGCTGTTTTTT
TRBV5-1	TRBD1	-	TRBJ2-1	CASSLEGTGHEQFF	TGCGCCAGCAGCTTGGAAGGGACAGGGCATGAGCAGTTCTTC
TRBV11-2	TRBD2	-	TRBJ2-3	CASSQGTRGYF	TGTGCCAGCTCCCAGGGGACTAGAGGTTACTTT
TRBV19	-	-	TRBJ2-3	CASSISVDTQYF	TGTGCCAGTAGTATTTCGGTGGATACGCAGTATTTT
TRBV20-1	TRBD2	-	TRBJ2-2	CSASTSGTGELFF	TGCAGTGCTAGTACTAGCGGCACCGGGGAGCTGTTTTTT
TRBV27	TRBD1	-	TRBJ2-4	CASSSHRGRLQYF	TGTGCCAGCAGTTCTCACAGGGGGCGTCTTCAGTACTTC
TRBV19	TRBD2	-	TRBJ2-5	CASSIDSESLAGGGGTQYF	TGTGCCAGTAGTATAGATAGTGAGTCGCTAGCGGGAGGTGGCGGGACCCAGTACTTC
TRBV19	-	-	TRBJ2-5	CASSIVAWETQYF	TGTGCCAGTAGTATAGTCGCGTGGGAGACCCAGTACTTC
TRBV15	TRBD1	-	TRBJ2-1	CATSRGFQGAYNEQFF	TGTGCCACCAGCAGAGGATTTCAGGGGGCCTACAATGAGCAGTTCTTC
TRBV27	TRBD1	-	TRBJ2-1	CASSSLRGDSQFF	TGTGCCAGCAGTTCCCTCCGAGGGGACAGTCAGTTCTTC
TRBV12-5	-	once	TRBJ2-1	CASGSPATGKNEQFF	TGTGCTAGTGGTTCACCTGCGACAGGAAAAAATGAGCAGTTCTTC
TRBV2	TRBD1	-	TRBJ2-7	CASNTGTGSHEQYF	TGTGCCAGCAATACCGGGACAGGGTCGCACGAGCAGTACTTC
TRBV11-2	-	-	TRBJ2-7	CASSLDYSGFDEQYF	TGTGCCAGCAGCTTAGACTACAGTGGTTTCGACGAGCAGTACTTC
TRBV3-1/TRBV3-2	-	-	TRBJ2-2	CASSQVSVAATGELFF	TGTGCCAGCAGCCAAGTTTCGGTGGCGGCCACCGGGGAGCTGTTTTTT
TRBV9	-	-	TRBJ1-1	CASSQLSGLTEAFF	TGTGCCAGCAGCCAACTGTCAGGACTCACTGAAGCTTTCTTT
TRBV7-9	-	few	TRBJ1-4	CASSWGDEKLFF	TGTGCCAGCAGCTGGGGGGACGAAAAACTGTTTTTT
TRBV11-2	TRBD1	-	TRBJ2-1	CASSLDMARGQDNEQFF	TGTGCCAGCAGCTTAGATATGGCCAGGGGGCAGGACAATGAGCAGTTCTTC
TRBV5-1	TRBD2	-	TRBJ2-2	CASSRTSGNTGELFF	TGCGCCAGCAGCAGGACTAGCGGGAACACCGGGGAGCTGTTTTTT
TRBV27	-	-	TRBJ2-1	CASSPPAESPIEQFF	TGTGCCAGCAGTCCACCAGCGGAATCCCCAATAGAGCAGTTCTTC
TRBV30	TRBD1	-	TRBJ1-2	CAWSLRGRDGYTF	TGTGCCTGGAGCCTAAGGGGGCGCGATGGCTACACCTTC
TRBV7-8	-	-	TRBJ1-1	CASSVVQGNTEAFF	TGTGCCAGCAGCGTAGTACAGGGGAACACTGAAGCTTTCTTT
TRBV5-4	-	-	TRBJ2-7	CASSFQGLNYEQYF	TGTGCCAGCAGCTTCCAGGGACTTAACTACGAGCAGTACTTC
TRBV5-1	-	-	TRBJ2-1	CASSLGQRFDEQFF	TGCGCCAGCTCCCTGGGCCAACGTTTCGATGAGCAGTTCTTC
TRBV19	TRBD1	-	TRBJ1-2	CASSRGTGGLYGYTF	TGTGCCAGTAGTAGAGGGACAGGAGGCCTCTATGGCTACACCTTC
TRBV27	-	-	TRBJ2-5	CASSLIQGYQETQYF	TGTGCCAGCAGTCTAATACAGGGCTACCAAGAGACCCAGTACTTC
TRBV7-8	TRBD1	-	TRBJ2-7	CASSARQGGGSYEQYF	TGTGCCAGCAGCGCCCGACAGGGGGGGGGATCCTACGAGCAGTACTTC
TRBV18	TRBD2	-	TRBJ2-7	CASSPRTRGRRIEQYF	TGTGCCAGCTCACCCCGGACTAGGGGACGTAGAATCGAGCAGTACTTC
TRBV27	TRBD1	-	TRBJ1-6	CASSLTRGSYNSPLHF	TGTGCCAGCAGTTTGACCAGGGGGTCCTATAATTCACCCCTCCACTTT
TRBV28	TRBD1	-	TRBJ2-2	CAIRTGGTELFF	TGTGCCATCCGGACAGGGGGGACGGAGCTGTTTTTT
TRBV3-1/TRBV3-2	TRBD2	-	TRBJ2-2	CASSQDPRTSDKGAMTGELFF	TGTGCCAGCAGCCAAGACCCTAGGACTAGCGATAAGGGGGCGATGACCGGGGAGCTGTTTTTT
TRBV27	-	-	TRBJ2-7	CASSSHLSRRYEQYF	TGTGCCAGCAGTTCCCACCTTAGCAGGAGGTACGAGCAGTACTTC